The 29 T cell receptor beta chains reported below all come from one sample, sequenced in a study of cytomegalovirus exposure and HLA in healthy donors. PCR was performed using 60 Vbeta and 13 Jbeta primers. Sequenced by immunoSEQ multiplex PCR; TCRdb stores in-frame clones only, minus some. The data contain over 150,000 clones, approximately 74% of them singletons. The sequenced material came from PBMCs. The receptor set was obtained from a young man in good health and CMV-seronegative.

The V and J genes are TRBV5-8 and TRBJ1-5; 7 nucleotides agree with TRBD1. The CDR3 is made up of 15 amino acids. Germline loops: CDR1 SGHTS, CDR2 YDEGEE. The V segment lost 0 bases and the J segment 4 bases; nucleotides outside the gene matches: 4. The CDR3 protein is CASSLGTGDNQPQHF. The CDR3 coding sequence is TGTGCCAGCAGCTTGGGGACAGGAGATAATCAGCCCCAGCATTTT. Looking up the rest from reference TRBV5-8 and TRBJ1-5 gives the full variable domain: EAGVTQSPTHLIKTRGQQATLRCSPISGHTSVYWYQQALGLGLQFLLWYDEGEERNRGNFPPRFSGRQFPNYSSELNVNALELEDSALYLCASSLGTGDNQPQHFGDGTRLSIL.

The chain is built from TRBV5-1 and TRBJ2-2; TRBD2 matches 8 bases. This CDR3 has 15 amino acids. CDR1 SGHRS and CDR2 YFSETQ come from the germline V gene. With V trimmed by 6 bases and J by 4 bases, 8 bases remained unmatched. The CDR3 here is CASTLAGPATGELFF. CDR3 DNA sequence: TGCGCCAGCACCCTAGCGGGTCCGGCCACCGGGGAGCTGTTTTTT.

V and J are TRBV5-8 and TRBJ1-6; possible D gene TRBD1, 6 bases. The CDR3 is made up of 15 amino acids. The V gene lost 4 bases and the J gene lost 5 bases, with 13 bases spanning the gap. Germline V gene sequence: CDR1 SGHTS, CDR2 YDEGEE. CDR3 protein: CASSPGQFDNSPLHF. CDR3 DNA: TGTGCCAGCAGCCCAGGACAGTTCGATAATTCACCCCTCCACTTT.

This chain links TRBV13 with TRBJ1-1; D might be TRBD1 (6 bases). V was cut by 6 bases and J by 3 bases, with 17 bases left in between. The length of the CDR3 is 15 residues. The germline V gene encodes CDR1 PRHDT and CDR2 FYEKMQ (reference sequence). CDR3 sequence (DNA): TGTGCCAGCAGAACCCAAACAGGGAGCCACACTGAAGCTTTCTTT. It specifies CASRTQTGSHTEAFF.

This CDR3 reads CASSQGGDGAQHF. For the CDR3, the DNA is TGTGCCAGCAGCCAAGGGGGCGATGGGGCCCAGCATTTT. J is TRBJ1-5 and V is TRBV4-2, with a possible D match to TRBD1 (5 bases). V was clipped by 1 base and J by 11 bases, with 12 bases between them. The CDR3 sequence is 13 residues long. Germline loops: CDR1 LGHNA, CDR2 YNFKEQ.

This clone was seen a few times. The gene calls are TRBV16 and TRBJ2-5, with 10 bases that match TRBD1. J lost 2 bases, V lost 3 bases, and 6 bases had no gene match. Germline loops: CDR1 KGHSY, CDR2 FQNENV. This CDR3 has 16 residues. DNA for the CDR3: TGTGCCAGCAGCCAGATGGGACAGGGGATTCAAGAGACCCAGTACTTC. It yields the protein CASSQMGQGIQETQYF.

The genes are TRBV6-6 and TRBJ1-6, with D perhaps matching TRBD1 (5 bases). CDR3 length: 15 amino acids. V was clipped by 5 bases and J by 3 bases, with 11 bases between them. The germline V gene encodes CDR1 MNHNY and CDR2 SVGAGI (reference sequence). This chain's CDR3 is CASSPKGVYNSPLHF. The CDR3 bases are TGTGCCAGCAGTCCCAAAGGGGTCTATAATTCACCCCTCCACTTT.

On this clone: At one boundary the junction diverges from the germline segment, which might be a read error. The CDR3 loop reads CASSFGRVGNSQYF. CDR3 DNA sequence: TGTGCCAGCAGTTTTGGCAGGGTTGGAAACAGTCAGTACTTC. J is TRBJ2-4 and V is TRBV28; the D gene is possibly TRBD1 (5 bases). This CDR3 is 14 amino acids long. Germline loops: CDR1 MDHEN, CDR2 SYDVKM.

The rearrangement joins TRBV11-2 to TRBJ2-5, with 8 positions matching TRBD1. The DNA end lines up better with TRBJ2-7; the J call may be wrong. The length of the CDR3 is 14 residues. The germline CDR1 and CDR2 sequences are SGHAT and FQNNGV. The CDR3 sequence: CASSQGQETYEQYF. CDR3 nucleotide sequence: TGTGCCAGCAGCCAGGGACAGGAAACCTACGAGCAGTACTTC.

The genes are TRBV5-5 and TRBJ1-1, with D perhaps TRBD1 (5 bases). Between the trimmed V and J ends, which lost 1 base and 8 bases, there was a span of 12 bases. The CDR3 spans 13 residues. The germline V gene encodes CDR1 SGHKS and CDR2 YYEKEE (reference sequence). The CDR3 sequence: CASSLLQASEAFF. Written as DNA, the CDR3 is TGTGCCAGCAGCTTGTTACAGGCGTCCGAAGCTTTCTTT.

V usage is TRBV28 and J usage is TRBJ2-7; 8 bases align to TRBD2. With 6 bases clipped from V and 7 bases from J, the junction kept 8 bases outside the gene matches. The CDR3 is made up of 13 amino acids. From germline, CDR1 is MDHEN and CDR2 SYDVKM. The CDR3 DNA follows: TGTGCCAGCAGCGGGGGGGGCAAGGTGGAGCAGTACGTC. Protein sequence: CASSGGGKVEQYV.

The chain employs TRBV5-5 and TRBJ1-6; no firm D call. Deletions cut 3 bases from V and 7 bases from J, with 17 bases between. The CDR3 is 16 residues long. Germline V gene data show CDR1 as SGHKS and CDR2 as YYEKEE (reference sequence). CDR3 DNA sequence: TGTGCCAGCAGCTACGGGGTCACACAGCCGAATTCACCCCTCCACTTT. This codes for CASSYGVTQPNSPLHF.

The chain joins TRBV5-1 to TRBJ2-3; 11 nucleotides match TRBD2. From germline, CDR1 is SGHRS and CDR2 YFSETQ. There are 16 residues in the CDR3. Losses at the gene ends were 3 bases for V and 7 bases for J; bases not matched to a gene: 10. CDR3 sequence (DNA): TGCGCCAGCAGCTCAAGTAGCGGGGGGGCCTCATATACGCAGTATTTT. This encodes CASSSSSGGASYTQYF.

The rearrangement joins TRBV5-1 to TRBJ2-2; TRBD2 is a possible D gene (5 bases). Per germline, CDR1 SGHRS and CDR2 YFSETQ. Trimming shortened V by 2 bases and J by 4 bases, and 15 bases separated the two germline ends. This CDR3 region has 16 residues. The DNA of the CDR3 is TGCGCCAGCAGCTTCGGGTTGGCGGCGGGCACCGGGGAGCTGTTTTTT. It is translated as CASSFGLAAGTGELFF. Looking up the rest from reference TRBV5-1 and TRBJ2-2 gives the full variable domain: KAGVTQTPRYLIKTRGQQVTLSCSPISGHRSVSWYQQTPGQGLQFLFEYFSETQRNKGNFPGRFSGRQFSNSRSEMNVSTLELGDSALYLCASSFGLAAGTGELFFGEGSRLTVL.

V is TRBV13 and J is TRBJ1-2; D is possibly TRBD1 (6 bases). CDR3 length: 14 amino acids. V was shortened by 0 bases and J by 5 bases, with 10 bases between the two germline ends. CDR1 PRHDT and CDR2 FYEKMQ come from the germline V gene (reference sequence). The CDR3: CASSLGTGVYGYTF. The CDR3, as DNA: TGTGCCAGCAGCTTAGGGACAGGAGTTTATGGCTACACCTTC.

This clone was detected only once. The V and J genes are TRBV5-1 and TRBJ2-4; 11 positions agree with TRBD2. The ends lost 3 bases at V and 0 bases at J; junction bases unmatched: 8. This CDR3 comprises 18 residues. Germline CDR1 SGHRS, CDR2 YFSETQ. CDR3 DNA sequence: TGCGCCAGCAGCTCGAGACTAGCGGGGTTAGGAGCCAAAAACATTCAGTACTTC. Amino acid sequence: CASSSRLAGLGAKNIQYF. The full variable domain, with the rest looked up from reference TRBV5-1 and TRBJ2-4, is KAGVTQTPRYLIKTRGQQVTLSCSPISGHRSVSWYQQTPGQGLQFLFEYFSETQRNKGNFPGRFSGRQFSNSRSEMNVSTLELGDSALYLCASSSRLAGLGAKNIQYFGAGTRLSVL.

This CDR3 reads CASSLVAGSSGANVLTF. The CDR3 DNA follows: TGTGCCAGCAGCTTGGTAGCGGGGAGCTCTGGGGCCAACGTCCTGACTTTC. The chain uses TRBV5-6 and TRBJ2-6, with 8 bases matching TRBD2. The CDR3 is made up of 17 amino acids. V gave up 0 bases and J gave up 0 bases; unmatched junction bases: 2. Germline loops: CDR1 SGHDT, CDR2 YYEEEE. Filled out from reference TRBV5-6 and TRBJ2-6, the complete variable domain reads DAGVTQSPTHLIKTRGQQVTLRCSPKSGHDTVSWYQQALGQGPQFIFQYYEEEERQRGNFPDRFSGHQFPNYSSELNVNALLLGDSALYLCASSLVAGSSGANVLTFGAGSRLTVL.

There are a few counts of this clone. The CDR3 DNA sequence: TGCGCCAGCAGCTTGATGACAGGGAGCTCTGAAGCTTTCTTT. Translating it yields CASSLMTGSSEAFF. The V and J genes are TRBV5-1 and TRBJ1-1, with 7 bases lining up with TRBD1. Trimming at V came to 1 base and at J to 6 bases, leaving 6 bases not matched to a gene. CDR3 length: 14 amino acids. Germline V gene sequence: CDR1 SGHRS, CDR2 YFSETQ.

This chain connects TRBV27 to TRBJ2-5, with TRBD1 matching over 7 bases. Trimming removed 5 bases from V and 3 bases from J; junction bases left unmatched: 6. CDR1 and CDR2 from the germline V gene are MNHEY and SMNVEV (reference sequence). CDR3 length equals 14 residues. The CDR3 coding sequence is TGTGCCAGCAGTGGGCCGACAGGGAAAGAGACCCAGTACTTC. Protein product: CASSGPTGKETQYF.

In DNA form, the CDR3 reads TGTGCCACCAGGGACAGGGGAGGCGGTACTGAAGCTTTCTTT. As protein: CATRDRGGGTEAFF. This chain connects TRBV19 to TRBJ1-1, with TRBD1 matching 10 bases. The V gene end was trimmed by 10 bases and the J gene end by 5 bases; junction bases not matched to a gene: 10. CDR3 length: 14 residues. The germline CDR1 and CDR2 sequences are LNHDA and SQIVND (reference sequence).

This chain uses TRBV18 with TRBJ1-5; 7 bases align to TRBD1. This CDR3 has 14 residues. J gave up 4 bases and V 4 bases, and 4 bases lay outside the gene matches. Germline V gene data show CDR1 as KGHSH and CDR2 as LQKENI. CDR3 amino acids: CASSRQGSNQPQHF. In DNA form, the CDR3 reads TGTGCCAGCTCACGACAGGGTTCTAATCAGCCCCAGCATTTT.

The chain links TRBV2 to TRBJ1-4; 8 bases are shared with TRBD1. J was trimmed by 7 bases and V by 7 bases; bases with no gene match: 8. CDR1 is SNHLY and CDR2 is FYNNEI in the germline V gene. The CDR3 is 14 residues long. This chain's CDR3 is CASTSQGGGEKLFF. The CDR3 DNA reads as TGTGCCAGCACCTCACAGGGGGGAGGTGAAAAACTGTTTTTT.

The V gene is TRBV19, the J gene TRBJ2-7; a possible D gene is TRBD1 (6 bases). The CDR3 loop spans 14 amino acids. Germline CDR1 and CDR2: LNHDA and SQIVND (reference sequence). Trimming took off 6 bases at V and 0 bases at J, with 12 bases between the two ends. As DNA, the CDR3 is TGTGCCAGTAGCCCGAGGGGGAGCTCCTACGAGCAGTACTTC. This sequence encodes CASSPRGSSYEQYF.

The chain carries TRBV6-1 and TRBJ1-2, with TRBD1 as a possible D gene (6 bases). Looked up from germline, CDR1 is MNHNS and CDR2 is SASEGT. The ends were cut back, 0 bases at V and 12 bases at J, with 17 bases in the middle. The CDR3 length is 14 residues. The CDR3 DNA sequence: TGTGCCAGCAGTGAAGCGATATTGGGGGCCGCTGACACCTTC. It yields the protein CASSEAILGAADTF.

The CDR3 region is CASSLSGTTNTEAFF. The CDR3 DNA reads TGTGCCAGCAGTCTGTCCGGGACAACGAACACTGAAGCTTTCTTT. The V and J genes are TRBV6-5 and TRBJ1-1, with D possibly matching TRBD1 (6 bases). V was clipped by 5 bases and J by 1 base, with 14 bases between them. CDR1 MNHEY and CDR2 SVGAGI come from the germline V gene. This CDR3 contains 15 residues.

The chain combines TRBV6-6 with TRBJ2-3; D gene uncertain. Germline V CDR1 and CDR2: MNHNY, SVGAGI (reference sequence). The CDR3 contains 15 residues. Trimming took off 7 bases at V and 4 bases at J, with 18 bases between the two ends. CDR3 amino acids: CASTPARTSPDTQYF. Written as DNA, the CDR3 is TGTGCCAGCACGCCTGCCCGTACATCCCCAGATACGCAGTATTTT.

J is TRBJ1-4 and V is TRBV6-1; D is perhaps TRBD1 (5 bases). The CDR3 is made up of 14 amino acids. With 0 bases removed from V and 8 bases from J, the gap between germline ends came to 10 bases. Germline-derived CDR1 and CDR2 are MNHNS and SASEGT. CDR3 residues: CASSEARAGEKLFF. The CDR3 coding sequence is TGTGCCAGCAGTGAAGCCAGGGCAGGGGAAAAACTGTTTTTT.

The rearrangement links TRBV6-5 to TRBJ2-2; D might be TRBD2 (5 bases). V was shortened by 3 bases and J by 5 bases, with 10 bases between the two germline ends. The CDR3 sequence is 14 residues long. Germline V gives CDR1 MNHEY, CDR2 SVGAGI. The CDR3: CASSYGSGTGELFF. The CDR3 nucleotides are TGTGCCAGCAGTTATGGGTCGGGGACCGGGGAGCTGTTTTTT.

The count of this clone is one. The genes are TRBV18 and TRBJ2-3; 9 positions agree with TRBD2. After removal of 2 bases from V and 9 bases from J, the junction contained 15 bases not matched to a gene. This CDR3 is built from 17 residues. Germline-derived CDR1 and CDR2 are KGHSH and LQKENI. This CDR3 is CASSPALSGGWLETQYF. The CDR3 DNA sequence: TGTGCCAGCTCACCAGCCCTGAGCGGGGGGTGGCTAGAAACGCAGTATTTT.